One and the same sample provided the 32 T cell receptor beta chains below, sequenced in a study of blood T cell repertoires in COVID-19. TCRdb's copy holds only in-frame clones and misses some; the assay was immunoSEQ multiplex PCR. The profile shows 200,000 to 300,000 clones, about 82% of them singletons. Sample: PBMCs or T cells enriched from blood (not recorded which). Receptors originate from a woman aged 45 to 65 with acute COVID-19.

The rearrangement links TRBV11-3 to TRBJ2-3; D might be TRBD1 (7 bases). The ends were cut back, 4 bases at V and 4 bases at J, with 15 bases in the middle. This CDR3 is 15 amino acids long. Germline loops: CDR1 SGHNT, CDR2 YENEEA. CDR3 coding DNA: TGTGCCAGCAGCTCTGGGCAGGGGGGAGCAGATACGCAGTATTTT. Amino acid sequence: CASSSGQGGADTQYF.

The chain combines TRBV7-9 with TRBJ1-2, with unresolved D. V gave up 5 bases and J gave up 3 bases, with 7 bases separating them. CDR1 is SEHNR and CDR2 is FQNEAQ in the germline V gene (reference sequence). CDR3 length: 12 amino acids. The chain's CDR3 is CASSPGDYGYTF. The CDR3 DNA follows: TGTGCCAGCAGCCCCGGAGACTATGGCTACACCTTC.

This chain uses TRBV11-1 with TRBJ2-2; 11 bases map to TRBD2. CDR1 and CDR2 (germline): SGHAT, FQDESV (reference sequence). The CDR3 is 16 amino acids. V shed 5 bases and J 6 bases; nucleotides not matched to a gene: 8. The DNA of the CDR3 is TGTGCCAGCAGCCTAAATAGCGGGGGGGCGCCCGGGGAGCTGTTTTTT. The encoded protein is CASSLNSGGAPGELFF.

About this clone itself: Compared with germline, one end of the junction differs, possibly owing to a read error. The chain joins TRBV7-7 to TRBJ2-1, with 13 bases that match TRBD2. From germline, CDR1 is SSHAT and CDR2 FNYEAQ (reference sequence). The CDR3 covers 16 residues. The CDR3 bases are TGTGCTAGCAGCAAGGGACTAGCGGGGCCCCACAATGAGCAGTTCTTC. It codes for CASSKGLAGPHNEQFF.

V gene TRBV11-2 combines with J gene TRBJ2-3, with 7 bases matching TRBD2. After removal of 8 bases from V and 3 bases from J, the junction contained 2 bases not matched to a gene. The CDR3 has 12 residues. Germline CDR1 SGHAT, CDR2 FQNNGV. The CDR3 here is CASGLGTDTQYF. The CDR3 DNA reads as TGTGCCAGCGGACTAGGGACAGATACGCAGTATTTT.

The chain joins TRBV7-2 to TRBJ1-1; a possible D gene is TRBD1 (6 bases). V gave up 6 bases and J gave up 3 bases, with 11 bases separating them. Germline CDR1 reads SGHTA; CDR2 reads FQGNSA. The CDR3 is 13 residues long. In nucleotides, the CDR3 is TGTGCCAGCAGAACACAGGGATACACTGAAGCTTTCTTT. It encodes CASRTQGYTEAFF.

The chain combines TRBV5-4 with TRBJ2-3; D is unclear. The V and J ends lost 0 bases and 2 bases respectively, with 7 bases between them. The CDR3 extends over 14 amino acids. Per germline, CDR1 SGHNT and CDR2 YYREEE (reference sequence). The CDR3 spells CASSLGADTDTQYF. CDR3 coding DNA: TGTGCCAGCAGCTTGGGGGCCGACACAGATACGCAGTATTTT.

This chain links TRBV19 with TRBJ1-1; 7 nucleotides align to TRBD1. Germline V gene data show CDR1 as LNHDA and CDR2 as SQIVND (reference sequence). The ends lost 4 bases at V and 2 bases at J; junction bases unmatched: 7. The CDR3 loop spans 15 amino acids. As DNA, the CDR3 is TGTGCCAGTAGTAGCTTCGGGACAGCCAACACTGAAGCTTTCTTT. Its translation: CASSSFGTANTEAFF.

The chain has TRBV7-2 and TRBJ2-1; perhaps TRBD1 as D (6 bases). The CDR3 totals 14 residues. Germline V gene sequence: CDR1 SGHTA, CDR2 FQGNSA. V was pared by 5 bases and J by 5 bases, with 13 bases between. CDR3 nucleotides: TGTGCCAGCAGCCCCACAGGGTCCCACAATGAGCAGTTCTTC. Its translation: CASSPTGSHNEQFF.

The V call is TRBV18, the J call TRBJ2-3, with D unclear. V shed 6 bases and J shed 1 base, with 14 bases lying between them. CDR1 and CDR2 from the germline V gene are KGHSH and LQKENI. This CDR3 is 15 amino acids long. The CDR3 here is CASSPSAFGTDTQYF. Here the CDR3 DNA reads TGTGCCAGCTCCCCGTCCGCGTTTGGCACAGATACGCAGTATTTT.

This clone was detected once. The chain combines TRBV27 with TRBJ2-2; D unresolved. Per germline, CDR1 MNHEY and CDR2 SMNVEV (reference sequence). The V gene lost 1 base and the J gene lost 7 bases, with 10 bases spanning the gap. This CDR3 is built from 14 residues. CDR3 loop: CASSLYPGHGELFF. CDR3 DNA: TGTGCCAGCAGTTTATATCCCGGTCACGGGGAGCTGTTTTTT.

The J gene is TRBJ1-5, the V gene TRBV27; possibly TRBD1 for D (5 bases). The CDR3 has 15 amino acids. Germline CDR1 MNHEY, CDR2 SMNVEV (reference sequence). The ends were cut back, 4 bases at V and 2 bases at J, with 12 bases in the middle. CDR3 sequence (DNA): TGTGCCAGCAGTTCTCGGGGGTTAGGCAATCAGCCCCAGCATTTT. Protein product: CASSSRGLGNQPQHF.

As concerns this clone: One end of the junction fails to match germline, which may point to a read error. The V gene is TRBV2, the J gene TRBJ2-1; weak D call: TRBD1 (5 bases). The germline V gene has CDR1 SNHLY and CDR2 FYNNEI. The CDR3 has 15 amino acids. CDR3 sequence: CASSEYRSGNSRALF. CDR3 bases: TGTGCCAGCAGTGAATACAGGTCTGGCAATTCGAGAGCGCTCTTC.

The chain uses TRBV10-2 and TRBJ1-3; D is unresolved. V gave up 3 bases and J gave up 4 bases, with 4 bases separating them. The germline V gene encodes CDR1 WSHSY and CDR2 SAAADI. This CDR3 is 12 amino acids long. As DNA, the CDR3 is TGCGCCAGCAGTGACGGGGGAAACACCATATATTTT. Protein sequence: CASSDGGNTIYF.

This clone was observed a single time. Other nucleotide sequences from this sample produce the same CDR3. The chain carries TRBV30 and TRBJ1-1; 7 bases map to TRBD1. The J segment lost 3 bases and the V segment lost 0 bases, leaving 1 base of the junction unmatched. This CDR3 comprises 13 residues. CDR1 is GTSNPN and CDR2 is SVGIG in the germline V gene (reference sequence). CDR3 sequence reads: CAWSVQGDTEAFF. For the CDR3, the DNA is TGTGCCTGGAGTGTTCAGGGGGACACTGAAGCTTTCTTT.

V and J are TRBV5-6 and TRBJ2-1; 8 bases line up with TRBD1. The junction had 14 bases not matched to a gene; V was cut back by 7 bases and J by 8 bases. The CDR3 sequence is 15 residues long. CDR1 and CDR2 (germline): SGHDT, YYEEEE. The CDR3 is CASSNQGARGDEQFF. The CDR3 DNA sequence: TGTGCCAGCTCTAACCAGGGGGCGAGAGGCGATGAGCAGTTCTTC.

The table lists this clone with a count of one. The chain has TRBV4-3 and TRBJ1-2; D call uncertain. Germline lookup yields CDR1 LGHNA and CDR2 YSLEER. Between the trimmed V and J ends, which lost 1 base and 0 bases, there was a span of 6 bases. The CDR3 totals 14 residues. In nucleotides, the CDR3 is TGCGCCAGCAGCCAAGCTGTAGCTAACTATGGCTACACCTTC. Amino acids: CASSQAVANYGYTF.

This rearrangement joins TRBV30 to TRBJ1-2, with TRBD1 identical over 9 bases. Germline assignment: CDR1 GTSNPN and CDR2 SVGIG (reference sequence). V lost 1 base to trimming and J lost 7 bases; unmatched junction nucleotides: 10. The CDR3 is made up of 15 amino acids. The CDR3 loop reads CAWSAIQGANTGYTF. CDR3 nucleotide sequence: TGTGCCTGGAGTGCAATACAGGGGGCGAATACTGGCTACACCTTC.

In this sample, this clone turned up a few times. The chain joins TRBV7-2 to TRBJ2-2, with TRBD1 matching over 9 bases. The CDR3 loop spans 16 amino acids. The V gene's germline CDR1 is SGHTA and CDR2 FQGNSA. V shed 1 base, J shed 2 bases, and the junction held 2 bases outside the gene matches. CDR3 bases: TGTGCCAGCAGCTTAGGGGACAGGGTCAACACCGGGGAGCTGTTTTTT. This encodes CASSLGDRVNTGELFF.

The V call is TRBV12-3 or TRBV12-4, the J call TRBJ1-5, with D maybe TRBD1 (5 bases). Trimming stripped 6 bases from V and 14 bases from J, with 14 bases between. The CDR3 runs to 11 residues. DNA for the CDR3: TGTGCCAGCAGCGAAGACGGGACTAAGCATTTT. Encoded protein: CASSEDGTKHF.

The rearrangement links TRBV19 to TRBJ1-1, with 7 bases fitting TRBD1. The CDR3 length is 15 residues. V trimming: 3 bases; J trimming: 8 bases; junction bases outside the gene matches: 12. CDR1 and CDR2 (germline): LNHDA, SQIVND (reference sequence). The CDR3 DNA is TGTGCCAGTAGTATCCCCGCAGGGGGGCGGTACGAAGCTTTCTTT. Translating it yields CASSIPAGGRYEAFF.

J is TRBJ2-7 and V is TRBV19, with 7 bases that match TRBD1. From germline, CDR1 is LNHDA and CDR2 SQIVND (reference sequence). V was clipped by 5 bases and J by 3 bases; unmatched bases: 10. The length of the CDR3 is 15 residues. This chain's CDR3 is CASSLTGSSIYEQYF. CDR3 coding DNA: TGTGCCAGTAGTCTGACAGGGAGTTCTATCTACGAGCAGTACTTC.

J is TRBJ1-5 and V is TRBV19; 8 positions match TRBD1. Germline V gene data show CDR1 as LNHDA and CDR2 as SQIVND (reference sequence). V was clipped by 7 bases and J by 4 bases; unmatched bases: 6. This CDR3 is 14 amino acids long. The CDR3 DNA reads as TGTGCCAGTACCCCGACAGGGGTAAATCAGCCCCAGCATTTT. Its translation: CASTPTGVNQPQHF.

This rearrangement joins TRBV3-1 (or the pseudogene TRBV3-2) to TRBJ1-3; a weak D match, TRBD1 (5 bases). There are 17 residues in the CDR3. Per the germline V gene, CDR1 is LGHDT and CDR2 is YNNKEL (reference sequence). Trimming took off 2 bases at V and 6 bases at J, with 20 bases between the two ends. In DNA, the CDR3 is TGTGCCAGCAGCCAAACGCCGGGACTTAATCACGAAAACACCATATATTTT. The encoded protein is CASSQTPGLNHENTIYF.

V and J are TRBV5-4 and TRBJ2-7; TRBD2 aligns across 10 bases. Germline CDR1 and CDR2: SGHNT and YYREEE (reference sequence). The CDR3 extends over 13 amino acids. V lost 3 bases to trimming and J lost 6 bases; unmatched junction nucleotides: 3. CDR3 nucleotides: TGTGCCAGCAGCTCCCGACTAGCGGGCGAGCAGTACTTC. Translation gives CASSSRLAGEQYF.

This chain uses TRBV29-1 with TRBJ1-1, with 8 bases identical to TRBD1. Per germline, CDR1 SQVTM and CDR2 ANQGSEA. Trimming removed 4 bases from V and 1 base from J; junction bases left unmatched: 5. The CDR3 covers 14 residues. The CDR3 here is CSVASGGANTEAFF. The CDR3 coding sequence is TGCAGCGTTGCCTCAGGGGGCGCGAACACTGAAGCTTTCTTT. Based on the CDR3 plus reference TRBV29-1 and TRBJ1-1, the full variable domain is SAVISQKPSRDICQRGTSLTIQCQVDSQVTMMFWYRQQPGQSLTLIATANQGSEATYESGFVIDKFPISRPNLTFSTLTVSNMSPEDSSIYLCSVASGGANTEAFFGQGTRLTVV.

This clone was recorded only once. The chain links TRBV7-2 to TRBJ1-4; unclear D gene. V was cut by 0 bases and J by 11 bases, with 7 bases left in between. This CDR3 has 12 residues. Germline CDR1 reads SGHTA; CDR2 reads FQGNSA. The CDR3 loop is CASSLAGDKLFF. CDR3 in DNA: TGTGCCAGCAGCTTAGCCGGTGATAAACTGTTTTTT.

This clone was counted between two and nine times. The chain joins TRBV20-1 to TRBJ2-5, with unresolved D. Germline V gene lookup returns CDR1 DFQATT and CDR2 SNEGSKA (reference sequence). This CDR3 is 11 amino acids long. V was clipped by 5 bases and J by 5 bases, with 9 bases between them. The CDR3 bases are TGCAGTGCTGCTCCTAGTGAGACCCAGTACTTC. Protein sequence: CSAAPSETQYF.

This clone occurred a few times. This chain uses TRBV5-4 with TRBJ1-5; maybe TRBD1 (5 bases). CDR3 size: 14 residues. The germline V gene has CDR1 SGHNT and CDR2 YYREEE (reference sequence). Trimming pared 1 base from V and 7 bases from J, leaving 12 bases between. CDR3 bases: TGTGCCAGCAGCTTGAATCCCAGGGCGCAGCCCCAGCATTTT. The encoded protein is CASSLNPRAQPQHF.

V and J are TRBV27 and TRBJ1-2; 7 nucleotides match TRBD1. This CDR3 is built from 12 residues. Looked up from germline, CDR1 is MNHEY and CDR2 is SMNVEV (reference sequence). Unmatched junction bases numbered 4, after V lost 4 bases and J lost 8 bases. Here the CDR3 reads CASSYRGLGYTF. The CDR3 bases are TGTGCCAGCAGTTACAGGGGCCTGGGCTACACCTTC.

The chain links TRBV18 to TRBJ2-2; weak D call: TRBD1 (5 bases). Germline CDR1 KGHSH, CDR2 LQKENI. The V end lost 0 bases, the J end lost 6 bases, and 8 bases lay between the germline ends. The length of the CDR3 is 14 residues. The chain's CDR3 is CASSPPTDSGELFF. The CDR3 region has the DNA TGTGCCAGCTCACCACCGACAGATTCCGGGGAGCTGTTTTTT.

This chain uses TRBV10-3 with TRBJ2-3; tentatively, D is TRBD1 (6 bases). The germline V gene has CDR1 ENHRY and CDR2 SYGVKD. The CDR3 spans 13 residues. Trimming removed 7 bases from V and 7 bases from J, with 15 bases in between. CDR3 loop: CAIKSAGEYTQYF. DNA for the CDR3: TGTGCCATCAAATCGGCAGGGGAGTATACGCAGTATTTT.